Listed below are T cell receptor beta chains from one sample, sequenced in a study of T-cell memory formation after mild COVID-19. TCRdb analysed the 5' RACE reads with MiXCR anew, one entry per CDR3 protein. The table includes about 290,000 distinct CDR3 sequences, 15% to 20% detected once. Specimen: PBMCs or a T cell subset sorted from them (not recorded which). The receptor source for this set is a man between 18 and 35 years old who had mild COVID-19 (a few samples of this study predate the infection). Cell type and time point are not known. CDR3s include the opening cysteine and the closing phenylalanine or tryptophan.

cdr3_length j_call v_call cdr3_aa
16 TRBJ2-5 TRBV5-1 CASSSAPGGNQETQYF
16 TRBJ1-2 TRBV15 CATSRGDLDSPYGYTF
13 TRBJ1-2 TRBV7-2 CASSLESRGADTF
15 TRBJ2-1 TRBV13 CASSGGGGSYNEQFF
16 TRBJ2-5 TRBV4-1 CASSQGSGAMLETQYF
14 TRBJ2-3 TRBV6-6 CASRLTGATDTQYF
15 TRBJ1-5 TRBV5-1 CASSLEGTGNQPQHF
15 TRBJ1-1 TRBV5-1 CASSLTGQGGTEAFF
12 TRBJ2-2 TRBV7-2 CASSRGAGELFF
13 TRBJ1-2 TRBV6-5 CASSYRGMGGYTF
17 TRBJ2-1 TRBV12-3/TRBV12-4 CASSPIWTSGGRGEQFF
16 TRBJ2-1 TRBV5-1 CASGGGLAGDLDEQFF
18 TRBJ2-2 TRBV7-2 CASSHPSRSLVDTGELFF
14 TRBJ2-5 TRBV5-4 CASSSVWGKETQYF
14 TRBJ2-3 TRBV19 CASELRGGRDTQYF
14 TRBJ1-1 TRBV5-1 CASKGTGDLHEAFF
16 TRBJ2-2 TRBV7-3 CASSHRQGPDTGELFF
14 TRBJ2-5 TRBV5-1 CASSEQGQKETQYF
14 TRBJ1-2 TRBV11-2 CASSLDLEGVGYTF
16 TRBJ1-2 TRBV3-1 CASSPLTGTANYGYTF
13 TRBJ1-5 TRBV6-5 CATAHRGNQPQHF
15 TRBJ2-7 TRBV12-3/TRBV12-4 CASSSLRGTDYEQYF
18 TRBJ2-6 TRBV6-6 CASSYGWTSYSGANVLTF
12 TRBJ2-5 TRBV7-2 CASSAQRETQYF
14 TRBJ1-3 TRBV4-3 CASSLEQGSNTIYF
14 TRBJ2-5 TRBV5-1 CASSLDGPGETQYF
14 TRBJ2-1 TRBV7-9 CASSFGQGINEQFF
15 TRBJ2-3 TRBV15 CATSRERGGTDTQYF
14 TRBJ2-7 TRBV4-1 CASSQGHGDYEQYF